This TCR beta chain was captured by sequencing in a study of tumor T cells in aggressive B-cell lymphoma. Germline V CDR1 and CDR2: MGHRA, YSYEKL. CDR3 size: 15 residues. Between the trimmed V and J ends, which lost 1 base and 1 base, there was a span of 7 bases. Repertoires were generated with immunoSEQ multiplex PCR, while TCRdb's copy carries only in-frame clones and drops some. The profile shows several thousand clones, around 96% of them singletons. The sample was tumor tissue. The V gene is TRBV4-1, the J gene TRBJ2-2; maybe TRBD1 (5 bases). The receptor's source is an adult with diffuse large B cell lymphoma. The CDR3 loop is CASSQGGQNTGELFF. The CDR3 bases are TGCGCCAGCAGCCAAGGGGGCCAGAACACCGGGGAGCTGTTTTTT.